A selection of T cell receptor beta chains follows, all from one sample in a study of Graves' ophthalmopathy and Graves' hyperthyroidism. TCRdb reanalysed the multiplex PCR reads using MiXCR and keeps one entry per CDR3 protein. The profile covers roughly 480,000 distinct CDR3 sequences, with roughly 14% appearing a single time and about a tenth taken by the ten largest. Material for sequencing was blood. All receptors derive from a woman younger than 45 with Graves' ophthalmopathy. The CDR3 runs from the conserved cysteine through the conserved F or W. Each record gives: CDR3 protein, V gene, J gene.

CDR3: CSAKVGRYLGGNQPQHF; V: TRBV20-1; J: TRBJ1-5
CDR3: CASSSPGTGAGDEQYF; V: TRBV6-1; J: TRBJ2-7
CDR3: CASSLMVGQVGQETQYF; V: TRBV28; J: TRBJ2-5
CDR3: CAWSKGSYGYTF; V: TRBV30; J: TRBJ1-2
CDR3: CASSLGGDPAYEQYF; V: TRBV5-1; J: TRBJ2-7
CDR3: CASTLRQGAGEQYF; V: TRBV18; J: TRBJ2-7
CDR3: CASSPYADVGNQPQHF; V: TRBV27; J: TRBJ1-5
CDR3: CASPFPTGLPDTQYF; V: TRBV10-1; J: TRBJ2-3
CDR3: CATGGSGANVLTF; V: TRBV25-1; J: TRBJ2-6
CDR3: CASSPDREFTEAFF; V: TRBV7-9; J: TRBJ1-1
CDR3: CASKPDINYNSPLHF; V: TRBV19; J: TRBJ1-6
CDR3: CSARAGTGGREAFF; V: TRBV20-1; J: TRBJ1-1
CDR3: CSAGQGPYGYTF; V: TRBV20-1; J: TRBJ1-2
CDR3: CSARFVTGGDEQYF; V: TRBV20-1; J: TRBJ2-7
CDR3: CAWSVSTRVTGELFF; V: TRBV30; J: TRBJ2-2
CDR3: CSVEDRGLMGYEKLFF; V: TRBV29-1; J: TRBJ1-4
CDR3: CASSPGTGGYTF; V: TRBV12-3/TRBV12-4; J: TRBJ1-2
CDR3: CASSISDTRYNSPLHF; V: TRBV19; J: TRBJ1-6
CDR3: CASSYVWDSRYEQYF; V: TRBV6-5; J: TRBJ2-7
CDR3: CASNYRAQETQYF; V: TRBV7-2; J: TRBJ2-5
CDR3: CASSPGSLMETQYF; V: TRBV3-1; J: TRBJ2-5
CDR3: CASGLWREKLETQYF; V: TRBV12-5; J: TRBJ2-5
CDR3: CASSFETSGTDTQYF; V: TRBV28; J: TRBJ2-3
CDR3: CASSEEKEGNYGYTF; V: TRBV6-1; J: TRBJ1-2
CDR3: CASSEQGSNTEAFF; V: TRBV2; J: TRBJ1-1
CDR3: CAWNTGNSPLHF; V: TRBV30; J: TRBJ1-6
CDR3: CSAPGDYPSHFEQYF; V: TRBV20-1; J: TRBJ2-7
CDR3: CASSLLPGQGDYEQYF; V: TRBV28; J: TRBJ2-7
CDR3: CASSREDGYTF; V: TRBV6-5; J: TRBJ1-2
CDR3: CASSGRDSRGYGYTF; V: TRBV7-8; J: TRBJ1-2
CDR3: CASSYRGTGENIQYF; V: TRBV6-5; J: TRBJ2-4
CDR3: CASSERASGMWGPQETQYF; V: TRBV25-1; J: TRBJ2-5
CDR3: CASGEPRRGYEQYF; V: TRBV6-1; J: TRBJ2-7
CDR3: CASRLPGEYGYTF; V: TRBV6-1; J: TRBJ1-2
CDR3: CASSHRDRAKNIQYF; V: TRBV3-1; J: TRBJ2-4